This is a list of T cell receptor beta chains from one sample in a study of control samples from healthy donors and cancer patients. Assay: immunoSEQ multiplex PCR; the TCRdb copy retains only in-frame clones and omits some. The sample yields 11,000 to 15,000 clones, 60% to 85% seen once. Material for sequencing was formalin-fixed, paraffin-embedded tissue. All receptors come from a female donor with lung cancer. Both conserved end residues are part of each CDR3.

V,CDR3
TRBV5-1,CASSLGQSTGQPQHF
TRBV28,CASSSPAAGIYEQYF
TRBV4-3,CASSQDFGIAGTAYEQYF
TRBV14,CASSQGPGTHEQYF
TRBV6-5,CASSYERTDTQYF
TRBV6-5,CATDRAAGANVLTF
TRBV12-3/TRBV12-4,CASSSSKWETQYF
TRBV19,CANSMRSTDTQYF
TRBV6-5,CASRRGSTGYEQYF
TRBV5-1,CASRTHGGGANTEAFF
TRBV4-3,CASSQEGTGGNTIYF
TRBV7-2,CASSLEASRRLAANEKLFF
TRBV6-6,CASSYGWTYEQYF
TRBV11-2,CASSLGWVHYEQYF
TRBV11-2,CASSLIADNEKLFF
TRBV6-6,CASSPGGQGNYGYTF
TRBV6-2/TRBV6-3,CASSLGTLEKLFF
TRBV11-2,CASSLVISGTGELFF
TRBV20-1,CSASVPTQNEQFF
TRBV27,CASGGTTYDGYTF
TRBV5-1,CASSGQGYEQYF
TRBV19,CASSLLPGQGPQEQYF
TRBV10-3,CATSARDATDTQYF
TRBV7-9,CASSLRQGTLEGYTF
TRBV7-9,CASSSDGNQPQHF
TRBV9,CASSVEGGRSSTDTQYF
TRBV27,CASSPSGYSNQPQHF
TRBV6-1,CASSEQARGGGNTIYF
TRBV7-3,CASRPTGANTGELFF
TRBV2,CASMEANYGYTF
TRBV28,CACGSSNPQPQHF
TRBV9,CASSVAERGYETQYF
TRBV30,CAGGGLNEQYF
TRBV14,CASSHLSSYEQYF
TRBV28,CASSLDGQGRGYTF